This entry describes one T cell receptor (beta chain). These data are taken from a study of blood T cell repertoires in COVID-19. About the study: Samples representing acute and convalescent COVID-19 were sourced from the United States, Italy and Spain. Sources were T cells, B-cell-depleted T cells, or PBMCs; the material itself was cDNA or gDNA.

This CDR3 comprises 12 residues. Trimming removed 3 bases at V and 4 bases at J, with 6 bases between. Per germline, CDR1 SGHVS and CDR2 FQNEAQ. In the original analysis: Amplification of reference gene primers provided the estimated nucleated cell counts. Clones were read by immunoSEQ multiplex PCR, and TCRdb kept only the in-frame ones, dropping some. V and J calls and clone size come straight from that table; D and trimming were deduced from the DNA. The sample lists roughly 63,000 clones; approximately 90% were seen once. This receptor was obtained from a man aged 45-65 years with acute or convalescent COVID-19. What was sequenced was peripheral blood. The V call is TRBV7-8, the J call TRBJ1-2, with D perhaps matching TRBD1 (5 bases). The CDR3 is CASSFDSYGYTF. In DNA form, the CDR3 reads TGTGCCAGCAGCTTCGACAGCTATGGCTACACCTTC.